Listed here is a single T cell receptor (beta chain). What it binds is unknown. The source of the sample is a study of OX40 agonist ivuxolimab in advanced cancers. Overall study context: Hepatocellular carcinoma, melanoma, renal cell or head and neck cancer affected the dose-escalation patients. The study's findings and limits: Mean expanded clone counts were higher in CD8+ than CD4+ T cells. Low normalized T-cell clonal expansion was additionally recorded for some nonresponders.

Repertoires were generated with immunoSEQ multiplex PCR, while TCRdb's copy carries only in-frame clones and drops some. The sample holds about 55,000 clones, about 90% seen once. The ends were cut back, 1 base at V and 6 bases at J, with 2 bases in the middle. CDR1 and CDR2 (germline): SGHAT, FQNNGV. The CDR3 extends over 11 amino acids. Specimen: CD4+ or CD8+ T cells sorted from blood, collected in a trial of the OX40 agonist ivuxolimab. The clonotype comes from an adult with an advanced solid tumor such as melanoma, head and neck, liver or kidney cancer. V gene TRBV11-2 combines with J gene TRBJ2-3; D uncertain. CDR3 protein: CASSLVDTQYF. The CDR3 DNA reads as TGTGCCAGCAGCTTAGTGGATACGCAGTATTTT.